Each of the 22 T cell receptor beta chains below was sequenced from the same sample in a study of blood T cell repertoires in COVID-19. The repertoire was sequenced with immunoSEQ multiplex PCR; TCRdb's copy has only in-frame clones and lacks some. The table shows about 160,000 clones, with around four fifths occurring only once. Sequencing input: peripheral blood. Receptors originate from a human donor in a cohort sampled during active COVID-19.

This sequence joins TRBV7-9 and TRBJ1-1, with a tentative D call TRBD1 (6 bases). V gave up 1 base and J gave up 8 bases, with 8 bases separating them. The CDR3 length is 12 residues. CDR1 and CDR2 (germline): SEHNR, FQNEAQ (reference sequence). The CDR3 protein is CASSLETGEAFF. The CDR3 region has the DNA TGTGCCAGCAGCTTAGAGACAGGAGAAGCTTTCTTT.

The V call is TRBV7-8, the J call TRBJ2-3; TRBD1 agrees at 8 bases. From germline, CDR1 is SGHVS and CDR2 FQNEAQ. J lost 9 bases, V lost 3 bases, and 5 bases had no gene match. The CDR3 spans 13 residues. This CDR3 is CASSLGWDRTQYF. CDR3 sequence (DNA): TGTGCCAGCAGCTTGGGGTGGGACAGGACGCAGTATTTT.

This clone occurred once. V gene TRBV12-3 or TRBV12-4 combines with J gene TRBJ1-6, with D hard to call. The CDR3 consists of 13 residues. The V end lost 2 bases, the J end lost 11 bases, and 10 bases lay between the germline ends. In DNA form, the CDR3 reads TGTGCCAGCAGTTTAAATGAGGAAGCACCCCTCCACTTT. It is translated as CASSLNEEAPLHF.

The CDR3 bases are TGTGCCAGCAGCAGGCCCGGGACAGGGGCCGCGACCCTCCACTTT. This sequence encodes CASSRPGTGAATLHF. V is TRBV9 and J is TRBJ1-6; 10 nucleotides match TRBD1. Germline values: CDR1 SGDLS, CDR2 YYNGEE. The CDR3 is 15 amino acids. The J segment lost 14 bases and the V segment lost 4 bases, leaving 12 bases of the junction unmatched.

V is TRBV19 and J is TRBJ1-6; no reliable D call. Trimming took 7 bases from V and 0 from J, leaving 4 bases between them. The germline V gene has CDR1 LNHDA and CDR2 SQIVND (reference sequence). This CDR3 is built from 13 residues. CDR3 amino acids: CASTSSYNSPLHF. The CDR3 DNA reads TGTGCCAGTACGAGCTCCTATAATTCACCCCTCCACTTT.

This chain joins TRBV5-1 and TRBJ2-2, with D possibly being TRBD2 (6 bases). The CDR3 runs 14 residues. The V gene's germline CDR1 is SGHRS and CDR2 YFSETQ. The V and J ends lost 5 bases and 5 bases respectively, with 13 bases between them. The CDR3 nucleotides read TGCGCCAGCAGTACCGGGAGTTTGACCGGGGAGCTGTTTTTT. Encoded protein: CASSTGSLTGELFF.

This chain connects TRBV6-5 to TRBJ2-7, with D perhaps matching TRBD1 (6 bases). There are 16 residues in the CDR3. Germline CDR1 MNHEY, CDR2 SVGAGI. Trimming pared 0 bases from V and 3 bases from J, leaving 15 bases between. The CDR3 spells CASSYSYPTGHYEQYF. The CDR3 nucleotides are TGTGCCAGCAGTTACTCATATCCAACGGGACACTACGAGCAGTACTTC.

This sequence joins TRBV5-1 and TRBJ2-7, with 8 bases that match TRBD2. The V gene end was trimmed by 3 bases and the J gene end by 3 bases; junction bases not matched to a gene: 8. Germline CDR1 SGHRS, CDR2 YFSETQ. The length of the CDR3 is 15 residues. The DNA of the CDR3 is TGCGCCAGCAGCTCCCCGGGACTAGTCAACTACGAGCAGTACTTC. It encodes CASSSPGLVNYEQYF.

V and J are TRBV5-1 and TRBJ1-1; weak D call: TRBD1 (6 bases). Deletions cut 4 bases from V and 4 bases from J, with 8 bases between. Germline values: CDR1 SGHRS, CDR2 YFSETQ. The CDR3 has 12 residues. The CDR3 DNA reads as TGCGCCAGCAGCCAGGGGTTCACTGAAGCTTTCTTT. This translates into CASSQGFTEAFF.

This chain joins TRBV11-2 and TRBJ1-2, with D tentatively TRBD1 (5 bases). V was cut by 2 bases and J by 4 bases, with 14 bases left in between. The CDR3 has 15 residues. Per the germline V gene, CDR1 is SGHAT and CDR2 is FQNNGV. CDR3 residues: CASSLRGGGSYGYTF. Written as DNA, the CDR3 is TGTGCCAGCAGCTTACGCGGGGGGGGATCCTATGGCTACACCTTC. Supplemented by reference TRBV11-2 and TRBJ1-2, the full variable domain reads EAGVAQSPRYKIIEKRQSVAFWCNPISGHATLYWYQQILGQGPKLLIQFQNNGVVDDSQLPKDRFSAERLKGVDSTLKIQPAKLEDSAVYLCASSLRGGGSYGYTFGSGTRLTVV.

CDR3 sequence reads: CAWSGTGASLYEQYF. The CDR3 bases are TGTGCCTGGTCCGGGACAGGGGCCTCCCTCTACGAGCAGTACTTC. The J gene is TRBJ2-7, the V gene TRBV30; 10 bases align to TRBD1. The germline V gene has CDR1 GTSNPN and CDR2 SVGIG (reference sequence). The CDR3 extends over 15 amino acids. Unmatched junction bases numbered 10, after V lost 5 bases and J lost 3 bases.

The V and J genes are TRBV12-3 or TRBV12-4 and TRBJ1-1; weak D call: TRBD1 (5 bases). Deletions cut 7 bases from V and 5 bases from J, with 11 bases between. The CDR3 has 12 amino acids. The CDR3 DNA follows: TGTGCCAGCAACGTGGGGGGGACTGAAGCTTTCTTT. This codes for CASNVGGTEAFF.

The V gene is TRBV7-9, the J gene TRBJ2-1; the D gene is possibly TRBD2 (5 bases). With 1 base removed from V and 2 bases from J, the gap between germline ends came to 12 bases. The CDR3 is 16 residues long. Germline-derived CDR1 and CDR2 are SEHNR and FQNEAQ (reference sequence). The CDR3 is CASSLVGAGAYNEQFF. The CDR3 DNA follows: TGTGCCAGCAGCTTAGTGGGAGCCGGCGCCTACAATGAGCAGTTCTTC.

The chain combines TRBV6-2 or TRBV6-3 with TRBJ2-7; no firm D call. CDR3 length equals 11 residues. In germline, CDR1 is MNHEY, CDR2 SVGEGT. V was clipped by 5 bases and J by 1 base, with 3 bases between them. This CDR3 is CASSQSYEQYF. CDR3 coding DNA: TGTGCCAGCAGTCAGTCCTACGAGCAGTACTTC.

This rearrangement joins TRBV7-6 to TRBJ2-1, with a tentative D call TRBD2 (6 bases). This CDR3 is 16 amino acids long. V was pared by 1 base and J by 9 bases, with 19 bases between. The germline V gene encodes CDR1 SGHVS and CDR2 FNYEAQ. Here the CDR3 reads CASSLEGTSPTGEQFF. CDR3 bases: TGTGCCAGCAGCTTAGAAGGAACTAGCCCGACGGGTGAGCAGTTCTTC.

J is TRBJ2-5 and V is TRBV7-9; 7 bases fit TRBD2. The germline CDR1 and CDR2 sequences are SEHNR and FQNEAQ (reference sequence). Unmatched junction bases numbered 13, after V lost 4 bases and J lost 5 bases. This CDR3 has 16 amino acids. CDR3: CASSWSGDPWRETQYF. The CDR3, as DNA: TGTGCCAGCAGCTGGAGCGGGGACCCCTGGAGGGAGACCCAGTACTTC.

The rearrangement joins TRBV15 to TRBJ1-2, with 7 nucleotides matching TRBD1. Germline CDR1 is LNHNV and CDR2 is YYDKDF (reference sequence). The junction had 9 bases not matched to a gene; V was cut back by 0 bases and J by 8 bases. CDR3 length equals 15 residues. DNA for the CDR3: TGTGCCACCAGCAGAGACAACAGGGGTGGAGGAGGCTACACCTTC. It yields the protein CATSRDNRGGGGYTF.

The CDR3 region is CASGGTAATNEKLFF. The CDR3 region has the DNA TGTGCTAGTGGCGGGACAGCCGCAACTAATGAAAAACTGTTTTTT. The chain carries TRBV12-5 and TRBJ1-4, with 7 bases lining up with TRBD1. In germline, CDR1 is LGHNT, CDR2 FRNRAP. V dropped 6 bases and J dropped 0; count of bases not matched to a gene: 4. This CDR3 spans 15 amino acids.

CDR3 sequence reads: CASSEGQGRTGNTIYF. The CDR3 bases are TGCGCCAGCAGTGAAGGACAGGGGCGAACTGGAAACACCATATATTTT. V usage is TRBV10-1 and J usage is TRBJ1-3; 9 bases align to TRBD1. The CDR3 is 16 residues long. The V segment lost 3 bases and the J segment 2 bases; nucleotides outside the gene matches: 5. CDR1 WNHNN and CDR2 SYGVQD come from the germline V gene (reference sequence).

The V call is TRBV3-1 (or the pseudogene TRBV3-2), the J call TRBJ1-3; D gene uncertain. V was clipped by 6 bases and J by 3 bases, with 18 bases between them. The germline CDR1 and CDR2 sequences are LGHDT and YNNKEL (reference sequence). The CDR3 consists of 16 residues. Here the CDR3 DNA reads TGTGCCAGCAGTATAAAGGCAGACGGAGTTGGAAACACCATATATTTT. Translation gives CASSIKADGVGNTIYF.

This chain uses TRBV5-1 with TRBJ2-4, with 15 bases fitting TRBD2. V shed 3 bases, J shed 7 bases, and the junction held 14 bases outside the gene matches. Germline loops: CDR1 SGHRS, CDR2 YFSETQ. The CDR3 loop spans 19 amino acids. CDR3 sequence reads: CASSSSGGTSGGPGNIQYF. The CDR3 DNA sequence: TGCGCCAGCAGCTCCTCCGGAGGGACTAGCGGGGGGCCAGGGAACATTCAGTACTTC.

The chain combines TRBV18 with TRBJ1-2; D is uncertain. With 3 bases removed from V and 2 bases from J, the gap between germline ends came to 13 bases. CDR3 length: 15 residues. CDR1 and CDR2 (germline): KGHSH, LQKENI. CDR3 protein: CASSPMEGLNYGYTF. The CDR3 nucleotides read TGTGCCAGCTCACCCATGGAGGGATTGAACTATGGCTACACCTTC.